The entry that follows covers one T cell receptor (beta chain) sequence. The data belong to a study of Graves' ophthalmopathy and Graves' hyperthyroidism. Amplification targeted the TCR beta CDR3 regions, with RNA transcripts as the source material. In the first round, RT-PCR was carried out with HTBI primers, and a multiplex PCR formed the second round. From the multiplex PCR reads, TCRdb called clonotypes with MiXCR, one entry per CDR3 protein. The sample consists of more than 550,000 distinct CDR3 sequences, about two fifths of them appearing once. The source material was peripheral blood. The origin of this receptor is an adult man with Graves' ophthalmopathy.

The CDR3 region is CASSTQGLANTGELFF. CDR3 DNA sequence: TGCGCCAGCAGCACACAGGGGTTGGCGAACACCGGGGAGCTGTTTTTT. The chain combines TRBV5-1 with TRBJ2-2; TRBD1 aligns across 7 bases. This CDR3 comprises 16 residues. The germline CDR1 and CDR2 sequences are SGHRS and YFSETQ. The V gene end was trimmed by 4 bases and the J gene end by 0 bases; junction bases not matched to a gene: 6.